This TCR beta chain was profiled in a study of identical twins. The cDNA had a unique molecular identifier and a template-switch universal primer site. TCRdb used MiXCR to reprocess the 5' RACE reads, holding one entry per CDR3 protein. The table includes fewer than 500,000 distinct CDR3 sequences, approximately 24% detected once. In its sample, this clonotype was seen once. This CDR3 contains 12 residues. The V gene's germline CDR1 is MNHEY and CDR2 SVGEGT. The ends were cut back, 2 bases at V and 8 bases at J, with 10 bases in the middle. These data were likewise used in another study, on T cells expressing NK-cell markers.

This chain links TRBV6-2 or TRBV6-3 with TRBJ2-7; D is uncertain. The sample taken for sequencing was CD4+ T cells sorted from blood. The clonotype comes from a woman in her late teens or twenties in good health. The DNA of the CDR3 is TGTGCCAGCAGTTACGTTCCGGCTCAGCAGTACTTC. It translates to CASSYVPAQQYF.